Each of the 31 T cell receptor beta chains below was sequenced from the same sample in a study of human T cells and chemical hapten exposure. One entry per CDR3 protein, called by TCRdb with MiXCR from the RACE reads. Of under 120,000 distinct CDR3 sequences in the sample, roughly 9.6% were seen once. Time point reported: patch test 1, 2 weeks after DPC sensitization. The treatment here: therapeutic diphenylcyclopropenone sensitization with weekly scalp DPC. This sample comprised whole blood, obtained in connection with sensitization to the hapten diphenylcyclopropenone (DPC). Receptors were obtained from a woman aged 40 to 50 with alopecia areata. Some clones in this sample may be carry-over from other donors' samples.

The table lists this clonotype with a few counts. The V gene is TRBV5-1, the J gene TRBJ2-5, with unresolved D. V was cut by 5 bases and J by 2 bases, with 4 bases left in between. CDR1 is SGHRS, CDR2 YFSETQ, per germline. CDR3 length: 11 residues. CDR3 residues: CASRIQETQYF. The CDR3 nucleotides are TGCGCCAGCAGGATACAAGAGACCCAGTACTTC. Looking up the rest from reference TRBV5-1 and TRBJ2-5 gives the full variable domain: KAGVTQTPRYLIKTRGQQVTLSCSPISGHRSVSWYQQTPGQGLQFLFEYFSETQRNKGNFPGRFSGRQFSNSRSEMNVSTLELGDSALYLCASRIQETQYFGPGTRLLVL.

This clonotype came up many times. The genes are TRBV6-2 or TRBV6-3 and TRBJ2-7, with D maybe TRBD1 (5 bases). This CDR3 spans 14 amino acids. CDR1 and CDR2 from the germline V gene are MNHEY and SVGEGT. Trimming cost V 5 bases and J 6 bases, with 17 bases left between them. The CDR3 DNA reads TGTGCCAGCAGTACTCTATTGACAGTCGGCGAGCAGTACTTC. Protein: CASSTLLTVGEQYF.

This clonotype was seen more than once but under ten times. The chain is built from TRBV6-6 and TRBJ2-3, with 7 bases identical to TRBD2. Germline V CDR1 and CDR2: MNHNY, SVGAGI (reference sequence). This CDR3 has 16 amino acids. Losses at the gene ends were 0 bases for V and 6 bases for J; bases not matched to a gene: 9. This chain's CDR3 is CASSYSGPSGLDTQYF. CDR3 DNA: TGTGCCAGCAGTTACTCCGGCCCTAGCGGACTGGATACGCAGTATTTT.

This chain joins TRBV6-2 or TRBV6-3 and TRBJ2-1; a weak D match, TRBD2 (6 bases). V lost 2 bases and J 6 bases, leaving 11 bases between the germline ends. The germline V gene has CDR1 MNHEY and CDR2 SVGEGT. This CDR3 spans 14 amino acids. The CDR3 here is CASSYTGVSNEQFF. The CDR3 coding sequence is TGTGCCAGCAGTTACACGGGGGTTAGCAATGAGCAGTTCTTC.

This clonotype was observed many times. The chain is built from TRBV29-1 and TRBJ2-7, with D perhaps matching TRBD2 (5 bases). V was cut by 0 bases and J by 4 bases, with 7 bases left in between. The germline V gene encodes CDR1 SQVTM and CDR2 ANQGSEA. This CDR3 is built from 12 residues. This chain's CDR3 is CSVEDGGYEQYF. DNA for the CDR3: TGCAGCGTTGAAGATGGAGGTTACGAGCAGTACTTC.

This clonotype was observed a handful of times. CDR3 sequence reads: CAWSPRGRADQPQHF. Written as DNA, the CDR3 is TGTGCCTGGAGTCCGAGGGGGCGTGCGGATCAGCCCCAGCATTTT. This chain uses TRBV30 with TRBJ1-5; TRBD1 matches 7 bases. Germline V CDR1 and CDR2: GTSNPN, SVGIG (reference sequence). The CDR3 runs to 15 residues. The ends lost 2 bases at V and 5 bases at J; junction bases unmatched: 9.

V gene TRBV7-2 combines with J gene TRBJ2-1, with D unresolved. Germline V gene lookup returns CDR1 SGHTA and CDR2 FQGNSA. Trimming removed 7 bases from V and 3 bases from J, with 16 bases in between. The CDR3 length is 15 residues. The CDR3 is CASTRAGGSYNEQFF. The CDR3 nucleotides read TGTGCCAGCACCCGAGCCGGCGGTAGCTACAATGAGCAGTTCTTC.

V gene TRBV7-9 combines with J gene TRBJ2-7; D remains unclear. This CDR3 region has 14 residues. Deletions cut 8 bases from V and 2 bases from J, with 16 bases between. Germline V gives CDR1 SEHNR, CDR2 FQNEAQ (reference sequence). This chain's CDR3 is CASAADGNAYEQYF. DNA for the CDR3: TGTGCCAGCGCCGCGGATGGAAACGCCTACGAGCAGTACTTC.

This clonotype has a handful of counts. V gene TRBV5-4 combines with J gene TRBJ2-7, with 9 bases aligning to TRBD2. This CDR3 region has 13 residues. The germline gives CDR1 SGHNT, CDR2 YYREEE (reference sequence). V lost 5 bases and J lost 3; bases outside the gene matches: 3. For the CDR3, the DNA is TGTGCCAGCAGAGATAGCGGGAGCTACGAGCAGTACTTC. Its protein product is CASRDSGSYEQYF.

The chain combines TRBV3-1 with TRBJ1-2; D is undetermined. Germline CDR1 and CDR2: LGHDT and YNNKEL (reference sequence). V was trimmed by 1 base and J by 7 bases, leaving 13 bases between them. The CDR3 contains 14 residues. The CDR3 DNA reads as TGTGCCAGCAGCCAAGCACATGGCGGAGCTGGCTACACCTTC. This codes for CASSQAHGGAGYTF.

The table lists this clonotype with many counts. The chain carries TRBV4-1 and TRBJ2-7; TRBD2 matches 9 bases. Germline V CDR1 and CDR2: MGHRA, YSYEKL. The trim removed 0 bases at V and 3 bases at J, leaving 6 bases unmatched. The CDR3 contains 16 residues. The CDR3 is CASSQDLAGFNYEQYF. The CDR3 DNA reads as TGCGCCAGCAGCCAAGATCTAGCGGGGTTCAACTACGAGCAGTACTTC.

This clonotype was recorded at least ten times. V is TRBV19 and J is TRBJ1-5; a weak D match, TRBD1 (6 bases). Germline lookup yields CDR1 LNHDA and CDR2 SQIVND (reference sequence). The V end was cut by 5 bases, the J end by 7 bases, with 24 bases between. The CDR3 has 17 amino acids. This chain's CDR3 is CASSVSLGGRPGQPQHF. For the CDR3, the DNA is TGTGCCAGTAGTGTCTCTTTGGGGGGCAGACCGGGGCAGCCCCAGCATTTT.

This clonotype was detected ten times or more. The V gene is TRBV10-3, the J gene TRBJ2-3; 11 nucleotides align to TRBD2. V lost 5 bases and J lost 0; bases outside the gene matches: 7. Germline V gives CDR1 ENHRY, CDR2 SYGVKD. The CDR3 sequence is 17 residues long. The CDR3 loop reads CAISSSGTSGSTDTQYF. CDR3 in DNA: TGTGCCATCAGTAGCTCCGGGACTAGCGGTAGCACAGATACGCAGTATTTT.

The table lists this clonotype with a few counts. Here the CDR3 reads CASSKRSQGNTGELFF. The DNA of the CDR3 is TGTGCCAGCAGCAAAAGGAGCCAGGGGAACACCGGGGAGCTGTTTTTT. V usage is TRBV21-1 and J usage is TRBJ2-2; whether TRBD1, the table's D call, matches the DNA was not checked. TRBV21-1 is an annotated pseudogene. The CDR3 totals 16 residues.

This clonotype came up a few times. This sequence joins TRBV4-2 and TRBJ2-5, with 8 bases identical to TRBD2. V shed 0 bases, J shed 0 bases, and the junction held 0 bases outside the gene matches. In germline, CDR1 is LGHNA, CDR2 YNFKEQ. This CDR3 has 15 amino acids. CDR3 coding DNA: TGTGCCAGCAGCCAAGAACTAGCGGACCAAGAGACCCAGTACTTC. Translation: CASSQELADQETQYF.

Ten or more counts support this clonotype. V and J are TRBV12-5 and TRBJ1-5, with D unclear. The CDR3 contains 14 residues. Trimming took off 6 bases at V and 1 base at J, with 10 bases between the two ends. The germline CDR1 and CDR2 sequences are LGHNT and FRNRAP. The CDR3 DNA sequence: TGTGCTAGTGGCCCCGGGGTAAGCAATCAGCCCCAGCATTTT. This gives the protein CASGPGVSNQPQHF.

This clonotype was picked up many times. The genes are TRBV20-1 and TRBJ2-3; 10 nucleotides line up with TRBD2. This CDR3 spans 12 amino acids. Germline V lookup: CDR1 DFQATT, CDR2 SNEGSKA (reference sequence). After removal of 6 bases from V and 10 bases from J, the junction contained 7 bases not matched to a gene. CDR3 coding DNA: TGCAGTGCAATAGCGGGAGGCGGGGCGCAGTATTTT. Translated, it gives CSAIAGGGAQYF.

This clonotype was seen at least ten times. This chain links TRBV5-5 with TRBJ2-1, with D unresolved. The CDR3 is made up of 14 amino acids. Per germline, CDR1 SGHKS and CDR2 YYEKEE (reference sequence). Between the trimmed V and J ends, which lost 1 base and 4 bases, there was a span of 9 bases. The CDR3 reads CASSLIYQYNEQFF. The CDR3 DNA reads TGTGCCAGCAGCTTGATCTACCAGTACAATGAGCAGTTCTTC.

This clonotype was counted a few times. The chain employs TRBV3-1 and TRBJ2-1, with TRBD1 as a possible D gene (6 bases). CDR3 length: 12 amino acids. The germline CDR1 and CDR2 sequences are LGHDT and YNNKEL (reference sequence). Trimming left V 3 bases short and J 15 bases short, with 15 bases between. In DNA, the CDR3 is TGTGCCAGCAGCCAGGGAGACAGGACCGCGTTCTTC. As protein: CASSQGDRTAFF.

This chain joins TRBV10-3 and TRBJ2-5; 9 bases agree with TRBD1. Germline loops: CDR1 ENHRY, CDR2 SYGVKD. V gave up 4 bases and J gave up 1 base; unmatched junction bases: 4. The CDR3 covers 15 residues. The DNA for the CDR3 is TGTGCCATCAGTGGCAAGACAGGGGGCCAAGAGACCCAGTACTTC. Residues: CAISGKTGGQETQYF.

This clonotype was counted a few times. The genes are TRBV7-9 and TRBJ1-6, with 8 bases matching TRBD1. CDR3 length: 17 residues. Per germline, CDR1 SEHNR and CDR2 FQNEAQ (reference sequence). V shed 4 bases and J 9 bases; nucleotides not matched to a gene: 14. The CDR3 spells CASSSLTGQGPFSPLHF. The CDR3 nucleotides are TGTGCCAGCAGCTCCCTGACCGGACAGGGCCCGTTTTCACCCCTCCACTTT. The variable domain in full, completed from reference TRBV7-9 and TRBJ1-6, reads DTGVSQNPRHKITKRGQNVTFRCDPISEHNRLYWYRQTLGQGPEFLTYFQNEAQLEKSRLLSDRFSAERPKGSFSTLEIQRTEQGDSAMYLCASSSLTGQGPFSPLHFGNGTRLTVT.

This clonotype was observed a few times. The J gene is TRBJ1-3, the V gene TRBV19; TRBD1 is a possible D gene (5 bases). Per germline, CDR1 LNHDA and CDR2 SQIVND (reference sequence). V was clipped by 2 bases and J by 1 base, with 12 bases between them. The CDR3 totals 16 residues. The CDR3 DNA reads TGTGCCAGTAGTATAACGGCAGGGCCGTCTGGAAACACCATATATTTT. Protein: CASSITAGPSGNTIYF.

The rearrangement uses TRBV19 and TRBJ2-7, with D hard to call. The CDR3 spans 13 residues. V was cut by 5 bases and J by 1 base, with 9 bases left in between. Germline CDR1 reads LNHDA; CDR2 reads SQIVND (reference sequence). This CDR3 is CASSATPSYEQYF. DNA of the CDR3: TGTGCCAGTAGTGCGACACCTTCCTACGAGCAGTACTTC. Variable domain in full (rest from reference TRBV19 and TRBJ2-7): DGGITQSPKYLFRKEGQNVTLSCEQNLNHDAMYWYRQDPGQGLRLIYYSQIVNDFQKGDIAEGYSVSREKKESFPLTVTSAQKNPTAFYLCASSATPSYEQYFGPGTRLTVT.

The chain joins TRBV6-5 to TRBJ1-1; no clear D. CDR1 MNHEY and CDR2 SVGAGI come from the germline V gene. CDR3 size: 17 residues. V lost 2 bases and J lost 0, with 16 bases in between. The CDR3: CASSYGPTTTLNTEAFF. The CDR3 region has the DNA TGTGCCAGCAGTTACGGACCGACTACCACCCTGAACACTGAAGCTTTCTTT.

The chain is built from TRBV20-1 and TRBJ2-5; 9 bases align to TRBD2. CDR1 is DFQATT, CDR2 SNEGSKA, per germline (reference sequence). This CDR3 region has 14 residues. The CDR3 spells CSPRGDSGRGTQYF. As DNA, the CDR3 is TGCAGCCCCCGGGGGGATAGCGGGAGAGGGACCCAGTACTTC.

J is TRBJ2-3 and V is TRBV20-1, with D unresolved. This CDR3 region has 12 residues. CDR1 and CDR2 from the germline V gene are DFQATT and SNEGSKA (reference sequence). Trimming stripped 2 bases from V and 3 bases from J, with 6 bases between. The DNA for the CDR3 is TGCAGTGCTAGACTTAAAACAGATACGCAGTATTTT. Its translation: CSARLKTDTQYF.

This clonotype was seen more than once but under ten times. V gene TRBV4-2 combines with J gene TRBJ1-1; 11 bases align to TRBD1. The junction had 12 bases not matched to a gene; V was cut back by 0 bases and J by 3 bases. Germline assignment: CDR1 LGHNA and CDR2 YNFKEQ. The CDR3 runs to 19 residues. Here the CDR3 DNA reads TGTGCCAGCAGCCAAGACCTCATCGGGACAGGGGGAAGGGACACTGAAGCTTTCTTT. It is translated as CASSQDLIGTGGRDTEAFF.

This clonotype was observed a few times. The chain is built from TRBV4-3 and TRBJ2-3, with TRBD2 identical over 15 bases. CDR3 length: 21 residues. Per the germline V gene, CDR1 is LGHNA and CDR2 is YSLEER. Trimming at V came to 4 bases and at J to 2 bases, leaving 16 bases not matched to a gene. For the CDR3, the DNA is TGCGCCAGCAGCCCAGAATGGGGACTAGCGGGAGGTGCGTTCGCCACAGATACGCAGTATTTT. This sequence encodes CASSPEWGLAGGAFATDTQYF.

This clonotype was counted at least ten times. The gene calls are TRBV7-2 and TRBJ1-5; no reliable D call. Per the germline V gene, CDR1 is SGHTA and CDR2 is FQGNSA. The CDR3 has 15 amino acids. Between the trimmed V and J ends, which lost 1 base and 1 base, there was a span of 8 bases. The CDR3 region is CASSLGGSSNQPQHF. In DNA form, the CDR3 reads TGTGCCAGCAGCTTAGGAGGGTCGAGCAATCAGCCCCAGCATTTT.

In this sample, this clonotype turned up many times. The chain has TRBV19 and TRBJ1-2; D is perhaps TRBD1 (5 bases). The germline V and J ends were trimmed by 7 bases and 3 bases, with 18 bases remaining between them. This CDR3 has 15 amino acids. CDR1 is LNHDA and CDR2 is SQIVND in the germline V gene (reference sequence). In nucleotides, the CDR3 is TGTGCCAGTAATGGGGGTGCCGGGTGGGACTATGGCTACACCTTC. Its translation is CASNGGAGWDYGYTF. The whole variable domain, filled in from reference TRBV19 and TRBJ1-2, reads DGGITQSPKYLFRKEGQNVTLSCEQNLNHDAMYWYRQDPGQGLRLIYYSQIVNDFQKGDIAEGYSVSREKKESFPLTVTSAQKNPTAFYLCASNGGAGWDYGYTFGSGTRLTVV.

This clonotype came up a few times. This chain links TRBV6-2 or TRBV6-3 with TRBJ1-2, with no clear D. The V end lost 3 bases, the J end lost 2 bases, and 7 bases lay between the germline ends. Germline lookup yields CDR1 MNHEY and CDR2 SVGEGT. The CDR3 contains 13 residues. DNA for the CDR3: TGTGCCAGCAGTTATGGCAGGAACTATGGCTACACCTTC. Translated: CASSYGRNYGYTF.